The TCR beta chain described here comes from a study of response to subunit inactivated influenza vaccine. The study's findings and limits: Seasonal influenza vaccination, on each occasion, was suggested by the authors to recruit few new T cells.

This clonotype was detected a few times. Its specificity is not known. TCRdb fed the RT-PCR reads into MiXCR, producing one record per CDR3 protein. The table includes around 650,000 distinct CDR3 sequences, 15% to 19% detected once. V lost 4 bases, J lost 0 bases, and 10 bases lay in between. The CDR3 spans 14 residues. Germline-derived CDR1 and CDR2 are SGHTS and YDEGEE. The chain recombines TRBV5-8 with TRBJ2-5; D is unclear. This TCR was sampled from a man aged 50-60 years who received an inactivated influenza vaccine. Material: PBMCs from blood, obtained about 12 days after vaccination. The CDR3 bases are TGTGCCAGCAGCGCTGGCCCTTACCAAGAGACCCAGTACTTC. Encoded protein: CASSAGPYQETQYF. Variable domain in full (rest from reference TRBV5-8 and TRBJ2-5): EAGVTQSPTHLIKTRGQQATLRCSPISGHTSVYWYQQALGLGLQFLLWYDEGEERNRGNFPPRFSGRQFPNYSSELNVNALELEDSALYLCASSAGPYQETQYFGPGTRLLVL.